This is a list of T cell receptor beta chains from one sample in a study of CD8 T cells in ankylosing spondylitis. TCRdb reprocessed the 5' RACE reads with MiXCR, giving one entry per CDR3 protein. The profile shows roughly 100,000 distinct CDR3 sequences, roughly 8.3% of them singletons. Sequencing was performed on blood, either unsorted or a sorted T cell fraction (not recorded which). Receptors originate from a male donor with ankylosing spondylitis or in good health (not recorded which). The CDR3 runs from the conserved cysteine through the conserved F or W. A D gene is named only where the DNA matches it firmly. Clone size appears in some rows only: once, few, many, or a class for an expanded clone.

d_call	j_call	clone_size	v_call	cdr3_nt	cdr3_aa
TRBD1	TRBJ1-4	many	TRBV7-9	TGTGCCAGCAGCCCCGGGACAGCAACTAATGAAAAACTGTTTTTT	CASSPGTATNEKLFF
.	TRBJ1-2	many	TRBV5-1	TGCGCCAGCAGCTCCCAGGATTACTATGGCTACACCTTC	CASSSQDYYGYTF
TRBD2	TRBJ2-5	.	TRBV18	TGTGCCAGCTCACCCTCGACTAGCGGGAGTTATGAGACCCAGTACTTC	CASSPSTSGSYETQYF
.	TRBJ1-1	many	TRBV29-1	TGCAGCGTTGAAGATCTGGGGAGGGTAGCTTTCTTT	CSVEDLGRVAFF
.	TRBJ2-3	.	TRBV18	TGTGCCAGCTCACCAAAGGCGGGGTCAGATACGCAGTATTTT	CASSPKAGSDTQYF
.	TRBJ2-3	many	TRBV6-5	TGTGCCAGCAGTTACTCGAATCATCTTCCGCTCACAGATACGCAGTATTTT	CASSYSNHLPLTDTQYF
.	TRBJ2-3	many	TRBV20-1	TGCAGTGCTAGAGATCTGAACACAGATACGCAGTATTTT	CSARDLNTDTQYF
.	TRBJ2-7	few	TRBV4-3	TGCGCCAGCAGCCGACGAAGCGACGAGCAGTACTTC	CASSRRSDEQYF
TRBD1	TRBJ1-2	many	TRBV9	TGTGCCAGCAGCGAACAGGGGGCCGGGGGCTACACCTTC	CASSEQGAGGYTF
.	TRBJ2-1	many	TRBV11-3	TGTGCCAGCAGCTCTTCTTCCTCCTCCAATGAGCAGTTCTTC	CASSSSSSSNEQFF
.	TRBJ2-2	few	TRBV12-5	TGTGCTAGTGGCTGGGGGCAGGGCGAGGCCGGGGAGCTGTTTTTT	CASGWGQGEAGELFF
.	TRBJ2-7	many	TRBV4-3	TGCGCCAGCAGCAAGACCTTAACCTACGAGCAGTACTTC	CASSKTLTYEQYF
.	TRBJ1-1	.	TRBV7-2	TGTGCCAGCAGCCTTGAGCCCGGGGGAGCTTTCTTT	CASSLEPGGAFF
.	TRBJ2-2	many	TRBV7-9	TGTGCCAGCAGTCCAAAGAAGACACCGAACACCGGGGAGCTGTTTTTT	CASSPKKTPNTGELFF
.	TRBJ2-5	.	TRBV7-7	TGTGCTAGCAGCTTAGGTGGGAGCGCACTAGAGACCCAGTACTTC	CASSLGGSALETQYF
.	TRBJ2-2	.	TRBV11-2	TGTGCCAGCAGCATGCTTTTGGGGGAGCTGTTTTTT	CASSMLLGELFF
TRBD2	TRBJ2-7	many	TRBV12-3/TRBV12-4	TGTGCCAGCACGGCGGGGGGCCCCCACCGCGAGCAGTACTTC	CASTAGGPHREQYF
.	TRBJ2-3	many	TRBV11-2	TGTGCCAGCAGCTTAGATCCGTCGGGGGCGGATACGCAGTATTTT	CASSLDPSGADTQYF
.	TRBJ2-3	.	TRBV6-1	TGTGCCAGCAGTGTGGGGCGAGAGGTGGCGGATACGCAGTATTTT	CASSVGREVADTQYF
TRBD2	TRBJ2-1	many	TRBV7-9	TGTGCCAGCACCCTAGCGGGAGTAGGTGAGCAGTTCTTC	CASTLAGVGEQFF
.	TRBJ1-3	many	TRBV20-1	TGCAGTGCTACAGGGGCAGGAAACACCATATATTTT	CSATGAGNTIYF
.	TRBJ1-5	many	TRBV6-2/TRBV6-3	TGTGCCAGCAGCCCGACCCACCGGGGACGGATCAATCAGCCCCAGCATTTT	CASSPTHRGRINQPQHF
.	TRBJ2-7	many	TRBV5-1	TGCGCCAGCAGCTCCGGGCCTACCTACGAGCAGTACTTC	CASSSGPTYEQYF
.	TRBJ2-7	.	TRBV4-2	TGTGCCAGCAGCCAGGGACAAGTCGACGAGCAGTACTTC	CASSQGQVDEQYF
.	TRBJ2-1	many	TRBV5-1	TGCGCCAGCAGCTTGGAGGGTAACTCCTACAATGAGCAGTTCTTC	CASSLEGNSYNEQFF
.	TRBJ2-5	few	TRBV7-2	TGTGCCAGCAGCCGCGGCGTTAAGTACCAAGAGACCCAGTACTTC	CASSRGVKYQETQYF
.	TRBJ2-1	many	TRBV12-3/TRBV12-4	TGTGCCAGCAGCCCGGGGGTCAATGAGCAGTTCTTC	CASSPGVNEQFF
TRBD1	TRBJ1-1	many	TRBV5-1	TGCGCCAGCAGCTTTGGCAGGGGGCGCGACACTGAAGCTTTCTTT	CASSFGRGRDTEAFF
.	TRBJ1-6	many	TRBV7-8	TGTGCCAGCAGCCCCGGGCCCAGGGGTAATTCACCCCTCCACTTT	CASSPGPRGNSPLHF
.	TRBJ2-1	many	TRBV27	TGTGCCAGCAGAATAAGGGGGGGCGATCGATTCTCCTACAATGAGCAGTTCTTC	CASRIRGGDRFSYNEQFF
TRBD1	TRBJ2-7	many	TRBV15	TGTGCCACCAGCAGAGATCGGGACAGAACCTACGAGCAGTACTTC	CATSRDRDRTYEQYF
.	TRBJ1-1	few	TRBV4-1	TGCGCCAGCAGCCAAGATTTGGGCCGAAGGGCTGAAGCTTTCTTT	CASSQDLGRRAEAFF
TRBD1	TRBJ2-7	.	TRBV7-6	TGTGCCAGCAGCTTAGGGGACAGGGTAACCTACGAGCAGTACTTC	CASSLGDRVTYEQYF
.	TRBJ2-7	many	TRBV4-2	TGTGCCAGCAGCCAAGCAGGTCTCTCCTACGAGCAGTACTTC	CASSQAGLSYEQYF
.	TRBJ1-6	few	TRBV7-9	TGTGCCAGCAGCTTCGGCGCTTCACCCCTCCACTTT	CASSFGASPLHF
.	TRBJ1-1	.	TRBV7-2	TGTGCCAGCAGCCCACTGGGGGGGTATAACACTGAAGCTTTCTTT	CASSPLGGYNTEAFF
.	TRBJ2-7	many	TRBV18	TGTGCCAGCTCACCATTCTTGTCCTACGAGCAGTACTTC	CASSPFLSYEQYF
.	TRBJ2-4	many	TRBV6-1	TGTGCCAGCAGTCGACTATTACAAGCCAAAAACATTCAGTACTTC	CASSRLLQAKNIQYF
.	TRBJ2-7	many	TRBV5-1	TGCGCCAGCAGCTTGTACATGCCTGGTGTGCCCCATTACGAGCAGTACTTC	CASSLYMPGVPHYEQYF
.	TRBJ1-5	many	TRBV12-3/TRBV12-4	TGTGCCAGCAGTTTAAGAGGGCCAGTTAGCAATCAGCCCCAGCATTTT	CASSLRGPVSNQPQHF
.	TRBJ1-6	many	TRBV4-1	TGCGCCAGCAGCCAAGACCCAGGGGATTCACCCCTCCACTTT	CASSQDPGDSPLHF